This section outlines one T cell receptor (beta chain) sequence together with its context. Its antigen is as yet unknown. This CDR3 is also generated by other DNA sequences in the sample. The CDR3 loop spans 14 amino acids. The germline gives CDR1 SGHDT, CDR2 YYEEEE. V dropped 0 bases and J dropped 1 base, with 4 bases sitting between them. The data derive from a study of OX40 agonist ivuxolimab in advanced cancers. Study-level background: The dose-escalation cohort had hepatocellular carcinoma, melanoma, renal cell or head and neck cancer.

Whole-study findings and limits: The average count of expanded clones was higher among CD8+ T cells than among CD4+.

TCRdb's copy holds only in-frame clones and misses some; the assay was immunoSEQ multiplex PCR. The table includes about 36,000 clones, over 65% detected once. The TCR originated in an adult with an advanced solid tumor such as melanoma, head and neck, liver or kidney cancer. The chain uses TRBV5-6 and TRBJ2-2, with D uncertain. This sample comprised CD4+ or CD8+ T cells sorted from blood, obtained in a trial of the OX40 agonist ivuxolimab. CDR3 coding DNA: TGTGCCAGCAGCTTGGTGCAGAACACCGGGGAGCTGTTTTTT. Protein sequence: CASSLVQNTGELFF.